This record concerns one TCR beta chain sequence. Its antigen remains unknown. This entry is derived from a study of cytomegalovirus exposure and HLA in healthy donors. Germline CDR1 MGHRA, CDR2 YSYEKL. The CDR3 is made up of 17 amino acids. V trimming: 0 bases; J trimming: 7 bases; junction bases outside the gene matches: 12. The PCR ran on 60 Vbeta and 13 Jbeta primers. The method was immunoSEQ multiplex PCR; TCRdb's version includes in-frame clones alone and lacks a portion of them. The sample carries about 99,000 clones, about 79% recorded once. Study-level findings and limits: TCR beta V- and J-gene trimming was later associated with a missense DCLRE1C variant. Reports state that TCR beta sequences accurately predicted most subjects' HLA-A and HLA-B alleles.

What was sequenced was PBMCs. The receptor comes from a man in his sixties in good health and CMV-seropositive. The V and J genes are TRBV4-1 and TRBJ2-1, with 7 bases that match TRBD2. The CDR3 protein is CASSQESATSSVNEQFF. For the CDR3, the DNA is TGCGCCAGCAGCCAAGAATCAGCGACTAGCTCCGTAAATGAGCAGTTCTTC.